Shown below are 7 T cell receptor beta chains from a single sample sequenced in a study of cytomegalovirus exposure and HLA in healthy donors. Both 60 Vbeta primers and 13 Jbeta primers went into the PCR. Clones were read by immunoSEQ multiplex PCR, and TCRdb kept only the in-frame ones, dropping some. This table has around 120,000 clones, around 80% appearing once. Sequencing was performed on PBMCs. The source of these receptors is a man between 18 and 35 years old in good health and CMV-seronegative.

J is TRBJ1-5 and V is TRBV9; TRBD1 aligns across 7 bases. The CDR3 has 16 residues. Germline V lookup: CDR1 SGDLS, CDR2 YYNGEE. V dropped 4 bases and J dropped 3; count of bases not matched to a gene: 10. In DNA, the CDR3 is TGTGCCAGCAGCCCGGGGGCAGGGGGATTCAATCAGCCCCAGCATTTT. Encoded protein: CASSPGAGGFNQPQHF.

This chain uses TRBV5-4 with TRBJ1-2; no clear D gene. CDR3 length: 13 amino acids. With 1 base removed from V and 1 base from J, the gap between germline ends came to 5 bases. CDR1 and CDR2 (germline): SGHNT, YYREEE (reference sequence). The CDR3 loop reads CASSLQDNYGYTF. CDR3 DNA sequence: TGTGCCAGCAGCTTGCAGGATAACTATGGCTACACCTTC.

This clone has a single count. The V call is TRBV6-1, the J call TRBJ2-3; the D is unclear. The V and J ends lost 4 bases and 3 bases respectively, with 11 bases between them. The germline CDR1 and CDR2 sequences are MNHNS and SASEGT. The CDR3 covers 14 residues. This CDR3 reads CASSGLVLTDTQYF. In DNA, the CDR3 is TGTGCCAGCAGTGGGCTAGTTTTAACAGATACGCAGTATTTT.

This rearrangement joins TRBV5-1 to TRBJ1-1, with 9 nucleotides matching TRBD1. This CDR3 spans 14 amino acids. The J segment lost 7 bases and the V segment lost 2 bases, leaving 6 bases of the junction unmatched. Germline CDR1 is SGHRS and CDR2 is YFSETQ. The CDR3 here is CASSFGDRAREAFF. CDR3 sequence (DNA): TGCGCCAGCAGCTTCGGGGACAGGGCACGTGAAGCTTTCTTT.

The J gene is TRBJ2-1, the V gene TRBV4-1, with 8 bases lining up with TRBD2. Germline V gene data show CDR1 as MGHRA and CDR2 as YSYEKL. V was clipped by 2 bases and J by 4 bases; unmatched bases: 7. This CDR3 region has 16 residues. CDR3 sequence reads: CASSQQAGEWYNEQFF. CDR3 in DNA: TGCGCCAGCAGCCAACAAGCGGGAGAATGGTACAATGAGCAGTTCTTC.

The chain joins TRBV7-9 to TRBJ2-1, with TRBD2 matching over 11 bases. Looked up from germline, CDR1 is SEHNR and CDR2 is FQNEAQ (reference sequence). The length of the CDR3 is 15 residues. V lost 5 bases and J lost 11; bases outside the gene matches: 11. The CDR3 coding sequence is TGTGCCAGCAGCCGCGGACTAGCGGGTCGAGACAAGCAGTTCTTC. It yields the protein CASSRGLAGRDKQFF. Based on the CDR3 plus reference TRBV7-9 and TRBJ2-1, the full variable domain is DTGVSQNPRHKITKRGQNVTFRCDPISEHNRLYWYRQTLGQGPEFLTYFQNEAQLEKSRLLSDRFSAERPKGSFSTLEIQRTEQGDSAMYLCASSRGLAGRDKQFFGPGTRLTVL.

There are a few counts of this clone. The V and J genes are TRBV6-5 and TRBJ2-1, with D unresolved. Trimming removed 0 bases at V and 5 bases at J, with 11 bases between. Per the germline V gene, CDR1 is MNHEY and CDR2 is SVGAGI. The CDR3 contains 15 residues. This chain's CDR3 is CASSYSRGPHNEQFF. Here the CDR3 DNA reads TGTGCCAGCAGTTACTCGCGTGGGCCCCACAATGAGCAGTTCTTC.